These 32 T cell receptor beta chains share one sample of origin, sequenced in a study of T cells in Graves' hyperthyroidism and ophthalmopathy. Using RNA transcripts as the source, TCR beta CDR3 regions were amplified. HTBI primers drove first-round RT-PCR of the TCR CDR3. TCRdb re-called the multiplex PCR reads with MiXCR, one entry per CDR3 protein. The sample holds 600,000 to 650,000 distinct CDR3 sequences, 15% to 20% seen once. The sample was blood. The receptors originated from a woman aged 25 to 39 with Graves' hyperthyroidism.

This clonotype was found a few times. J is TRBJ2-5 and V is TRBV6-5; 10 positions agree with TRBD1. Per germline, CDR1 MNHEY and CDR2 SVGAGI. CDR3 length equals 15 residues. J lost 4 bases, V lost 2 bases, and 4 bases had no gene match. In DNA form, the CDR3 reads TGTGCCAGCAGTTACGACAGGGGGCGCGGAGAGACCCAGTACTTC. Translating it yields CASSYDRGRGETQYF.

This clonotype was seen just once. One end of the junction varies from germline; a read error may be responsible. The J gene is TRBJ2-2, the V gene TRBV4-1; TRBD1 might be the D (6 bases). This CDR3 region has 15 residues. Germline V gives CDR1 MGHRA, CDR2 YSYEKL. CDR3 sequence reads: CASSQQGTNTGELFF. CDR3 DNA: TGCGCCAGCAGCCAACAGGGGACGAACACCGGGGAGCTGTTCTTT.

This chain connects TRBV11-2 to TRBJ2-3, with 10 positions matching TRBD2. With V trimmed by 8 bases and J by 4 bases, 15 bases remained unmatched. The CDR3 length is 17 residues. Germline assignment: CDR1 SGHAT and CDR2 FQNNGV. CDR3 sequence reads: CASGQVASGRPADTQYF. The CDR3 nucleotides are TGTGCCAGCGGACAAGTGGCTAGCGGGAGACCTGCAGATACGCAGTATTTT.

This clonotype was detected many times. The genes are TRBV7-3 and TRBJ2-3; no firm D call. Trimming removed 0 bases at V and 2 bases at J, with 6 bases between. Germline loops: CDR1 SGHTA, CDR2 FQGTGA. This CDR3 spans 14 amino acids. The CDR3 is CASSLTGPTDTQYF. The CDR3 DNA is TGTGCCAGCAGCTTAACTGGCCCCACAGATACGCAGTATTTT. Together with reference TRBV7-3 and TRBJ2-3, the CDR3 gives the full variable domain: GAGVSQTPSNKVTEKGKYVELRCDPISGHTALYWYRQSLGQGPEFLIYFQGTGAADDSGLPNDRFFAVRPEGSVSTLKIQRTERGDSAVYLCASSLTGPTDTQYFGPGTRLTVL.

This clonotype was recorded many times. The V and J genes are TRBV6-1 and TRBJ1-1; D call uncertain. Trimming stripped 3 bases from V and 8 bases from J, with 22 bases between. Germline V CDR1 and CDR2: MNHNS, SASEGT. The length of the CDR3 is 16 residues. The CDR3 sequence: CASSEALFGGRPEAFF. The CDR3 bases are TGTGCCAGCAGTGAGGCTCTCTTCGGAGGCCGCCCAGAAGCTTTCTTT.

The chain joins TRBV20-1 to TRBJ1-5; perhaps TRBD1 as D (6 bases). The ends were cut back, 2 bases at V and 0 bases at J, with 17 bases in the middle. The germline gives CDR1 DFQATT, CDR2 SNEGSKA (reference sequence). CDR3 length: 17 residues. The CDR3 DNA reads TGCAGTGCTAGATCCCCCGCCAGGGGCGGTAGCAATCAGCCCCAGCATTTT. It encodes CSARSPARGGSNQPQHF.

V gene TRBV7-8 combines with J gene TRBJ2-3, with 9 bases that match TRBD1. This CDR3 contains 15 residues. CDR1 and CDR2 (germline): SGHVS, FQNEAQ. V trimming: 5 bases; J trimming: 2 bases; junction bases outside the gene matches: 5. The CDR3 protein is CASSIGTGYTDTQYF. CDR3 in DNA: TGTGCCAGCAGCATCGGGACAGGGTACACAGATACGCAGTATTTT.

This clonotype was counted only a few times. The chain is built from TRBV5-1 and TRBJ2-1; 7 bases align to TRBD2. CDR3 length: 17 residues. The junction had 13 bases not matched to a gene; V was cut back by 4 bases and J by 3 bases. Germline-derived CDR1 and CDR2 are SGHRS and YFSETQ. The CDR3 here is CASSVPPLAAYYNEQFF. The CDR3, as DNA: TGCGCCAGCAGCGTCCCCCCCCTAGCGGCATACTACAATGAGCAGTTCTTC.

At least ten counts were recorded for this clonotype. This chain joins TRBV20-1 and TRBJ1-2; D is unresolved. There are 15 residues in the CDR3. Looked up from germline, CDR1 is DFQATT and CDR2 is SNEGSKA (reference sequence). Deletions cut 3 bases from V and 4 bases from J, with 18 bases between. The CDR3 loop reads CSASPLTGNPYGYTF. DNA of the CDR3: TGCAGTGCTAGCCCACTAACCGGGAACCCCTATGGCTACACCTTC.

This clonotype was found a few times. The CDR3 reads CASSVASSSEQFF. Here the CDR3 DNA reads TGTGCCAGCAGCGTAGCTAGCAGTAGTGAGCAGTTCTTC. This chain uses TRBV9 with TRBJ2-1; D is possibly TRBD2 (5 bases). Deletions cut 0 bases from V and 9 bases from J, with 10 bases between. The V gene's germline CDR1 is SGDLS and CDR2 YYNGEE. This CDR3 region has 13 residues.

V usage is TRBV29-1 and J usage is TRBJ1-4, with TRBD1 identical over 7 bases. Germline V CDR1 and CDR2: SQVTM, ANQGSEA. V was pared by 8 bases and J by 0 bases, with 9 bases of the junction left unmatched. This CDR3 comprises 15 residues. Here the CDR3 DNA reads TGCAGCTTTTCAGGGGGGGGGGCAACTAATGAAAAACTGTTTTTT. As protein: CSFSGGGATNEKLFF. Looking up the rest from reference TRBV29-1 and TRBJ1-4 gives the full variable domain: SAVISQKPSRDICQRGTSLTIQCQVDSQVTMMFWYRQQPGQSLTLIATANQGSEATYESGFVIDKFPISRPNLTFSTLTVSNMSPEDSSIYLCSFSGGGATNEKLFFGSGTQLSVL.

This clonotype has ten or more counts. V is TRBV7-2 and J is TRBJ1-1; D is perhaps TRBD1 (6 bases). Germline V lookup: CDR1 SGHTA, CDR2 FQGNSA. The CDR3 has 16 residues. Trimming left V 4 bases short and J 1 base short, with 16 bases between. CDR3 loop: CASSSFRGPTNTEAFF. In DNA form, the CDR3 reads TGTGCCAGCAGCTCGTTCAGGGGTCCTACGAACACTGAAGCTTTCTTT.

This clonotype was picked up one time. The chain links TRBV15 to TRBJ2-3; TRBD2 aligns across 8 bases. With 5 bases clipped from V and 6 bases from J, the junction kept 7 bases outside the gene matches. The germline V gene encodes CDR1 LNHNV and CDR2 YYDKDF (reference sequence). The CDR3 loop spans 14 amino acids. CDR3 bases: TGTGCCACCAGCGGAGCGGGGGCGGGTGATACGCAGTATTTT. Residues: CATSGAGAGDTQYF. Filled out from reference TRBV15 and TRBJ2-3, the complete variable domain reads DAMVIQNPRYQVTQFGKPVTLSCSQTLNHNVMYWYQQKSSQAPKLLFHYYDKDFNNEADTPDNFQSRRPNTSFCFLDIRSPGLGDTAMYLCATSGAGAGDTQYFGPGTRLTVL.

In this sample, this clonotype turned up many times. V is TRBV28 and J is TRBJ2-7; TRBD1 aligns across 8 bases. Per the germline V gene, CDR1 is MDHEN and CDR2 is SYDVKM. The ends lost 11 bases at V and 3 bases at J; junction bases unmatched: 6. The CDR3 runs to 12 residues. CDR3 amino acids: CASGQAHYEQYF. The CDR3 nucleotides are TGTGCCTCGGGACAGGCCCACTACGAGCAGTACTTC.

This clonotype was seen a handful of times. The gene calls are TRBV20-1 and TRBJ2-7; no clear D. This CDR3 contains 11 residues. In germline, CDR1 is DFQATT, CDR2 SNEGSKA (reference sequence). The V end was cut by 3 bases, the J end by 7 bases, with 10 bases between. CDR3 loop: CSASQVLEQYF. In nucleotides, the CDR3 is TGCAGTGCTAGCCAGGTTTTGGAGCAGTACTTC.

The J gene is TRBJ2-7, the V gene TRBV30; no definite D call. Germline V CDR1 and CDR2: GTSNPN, SVGIG (reference sequence). The CDR3 has 15 amino acids. The V end lost 2 bases, the J end lost 2 bases, and 16 bases lay between the germline ends. The CDR3 DNA follows: TGTGCCTGGAGTCCTGACTTGCTCCCCGCCTACGAGCAGTACTTC. Translating gives CAWSPDLLPAYEQYF.

This clonotype turned up a few times. J is TRBJ1-5 and V is TRBV19; D unresolved. CDR3 length: 14 residues. Germline V gives CDR1 LNHDA, CDR2 SQIVND (reference sequence). V was pared by 3 bases and J by 3 bases, with 9 bases between. CDR3 sequence: CASSIGRDNQPQHF. CDR3 in DNA: TGTGCCAGTAGTATCGGCAGAGACAATCAGCCCCAGCATTTT.

This clonotype was counted many times. The rearrangement uses TRBV6-2 or TRBV6-3 and TRBJ2-1; D possibly corresponds to TRBD1 (6 bases). CDR1 is MNHEY and CDR2 is SVGEGT in the germline V gene. Trimming took 5 bases from V and 7 from J, leaving 21 bases between them. CDR3 size: 16 residues. The CDR3, as DNA: TGTGCCAGCAGTCACACCCTCCTCGACAGGAGAAATGAGCAGTTCTTC. Encoded protein: CASSHTLLDRRNEQFF.

The sample holds many counts of this clonotype. The CDR3 is CASSPYGREQYF. CDR3 coding DNA: TGTGCCAGCAGCCCCTATGGGCGGGAGCAGTACTTC. V usage is TRBV7-2 and J usage is TRBJ2-7; no firm D call. V lost 5 bases, J lost 7 bases, and 12 bases lay in between. The CDR3 spans 12 residues. CDR1 is SGHTA and CDR2 is FQGNSA in the germline V gene.

The rearrangement joins TRBV11-2 to TRBJ2-2, with 14 bases that match TRBD2. Germline V gene sequence: CDR1 SGHAT, CDR2 FQNNGV. After removal of 5 bases from V and 3 bases from J, the junction contained 2 bases not matched to a gene. CDR3 size: 16 residues. The CDR3 is CASSEGLAGDTGELFF. CDR3 nucleotide sequence: TGTGCCAGCAGCGAGGGACTAGCGGGGGACACCGGGGAGCTGTTTTTT.

The V call is TRBV28, the J call TRBJ2-3, with D possibly being TRBD1 or TRBD2 (7 bases each). There are 16 residues in the CDR3. V gave up 3 bases and J gave up 1 base, with 14 bases separating them. CDR1 is MDHEN, CDR2 SYDVKM, per germline. The CDR3: CASSFNRGGGTDTQYF. For the CDR3, the DNA is TGTGCCAGCAGTTTTAACAGGGGAGGGGGCACAGATACGCAGTATTTT.

The genes are TRBV19 and TRBJ1-6, with a weak D call TRBD1 (6 bases). The ends were cut back, 7 bases at V and 7 bases at J, with 14 bases in the middle. The CDR3 has 14 amino acids. Germline V gene data show CDR1 as LNHDA and CDR2 as SQIVND (reference sequence). The CDR3 DNA follows: TGTGCCAGTACCGGGGCAGGGGTGAATTCACCCCTCCACTTT. Translation: CASTGAGVNSPLHF.

This clonotype was observed a single time. V is TRBV28 and J is TRBJ1-1; D ambiguous. Trimming took 5 bases from V and 11 from J, leaving 12 bases between them. CDR1 and CDR2 from the germline V gene are MDHEN and SYDVKM. This CDR3 spans 11 amino acids. The CDR3 nucleotides read TGTGCCAGCAGTAGAGGAGGGCGCGCTTTCTTT. Translation: CASSRGGRAFF. The complete variable domain, with remaining parts taken from reference TRBV28 and TRBJ1-1, reads DVKVTQSSRYLVKRTGEKVFLECVQDMDHENMFWYRQDPGLGLRLIYFSYDVKMKEKGDIPEGYSVSREKKERFSLILESASTNQTSMYLCASSRGGRAFFGQGTRLTVV.

Regarding this clonotype: It may be a read error: a sequence one base away is much more abundant. The chain carries TRBV5-1 and TRBJ1-1, with 7 positions matching TRBD1. CDR1 is SGHRS, CDR2 YFSETQ, per germline. CDR3 size: 15 residues. V dropped 3 bases and J dropped 1; count of bases not matched to a gene: 6. CDR3 loop: CASSSQGGSNTEAFF. CDR3 sequence (DNA): TGCGCCAGCAGCTCCCAGGGGGGCTCGAACACTGAAGCTTTCTTT.

The chain uses TRBV9 and TRBJ2-1; 7 positions agree with TRBD2. V lost 0 bases and J lost 5; bases outside the gene matches: 8. Germline values: CDR1 SGDLS, CDR2 YYNGEE. The CDR3 sequence is 16 residues long. The CDR3 nucleotides read TGTGCCAGCAGCGTAGGGGGCGGGAGAAAAAACAATGAGCAGTTCTTC. Translated: CASSVGGGRKNNEQFF.

This clonotype was observed at least ten times. The chain couples TRBV29-1 to TRBJ2-7; the match to TRBD2 covers 15 bases. Germline lookup yields CDR1 SQVTM and CDR2 ANQGSEA. The CDR3 is 16 residues long. The ends lost 8 bases at V and 1 base at J; junction bases unmatched: 9. The CDR3 protein is CSFTGLAGGLSYEQYF. DNA for the CDR3: TGCAGCTTTACGGGACTAGCGGGAGGACTATCCTACGAGCAGTACTTC.

The table lists this clonotype with many counts. CDR3 sequence reads: CASSRGTGGEKLFF. CDR3 in DNA: TGTGCCAGCAGTCGCGGGACAGGGGGTGAAAAACTGTTTTTT. The V call is TRBV12-3 or TRBV12-4, the J call TRBJ1-4, with 11 bases lining up with TRBD1. This CDR3 contains 14 residues. V was clipped by 5 bases and J by 7 bases; unmatched bases: 3.

This clonotype was observed many times. V and J are TRBV20-1 and TRBJ2-1, with 15 bases matching TRBD2. This CDR3 region has 19 residues. Germline V gene sequence: CDR1 DFQATT, CDR2 SNEGSKA (reference sequence). Losses at the gene ends were 1 base for V and 0 bases for J; bases not matched to a gene: 7. This chain's CDR3 is CSARAPPGLAGGSYNEQFF. CDR3 DNA sequence: TGCAGTGCTAGAGCTCCTCCGGGACTAGCGGGAGGCTCCTACAATGAGCAGTTCTTC.

This clonotype appeared a few times. The gene calls are TRBV29-1 and TRBJ2-3; D not certain. This CDR3 has 12 amino acids. Germline V CDR1 and CDR2: SQVTM, ANQGSEA. V lost 4 bases and J lost 0, with 5 bases in between. CDR3: CSVALSTDTQYF. The DNA of the CDR3 is TGCAGCGTTGCGCTCAGCACAGATACGCAGTATTTT.

The genes are TRBV7-9 and TRBJ2-3; D remains ambiguous. Germline loops: CDR1 SEHNR, CDR2 FQNEAQ (reference sequence). V was pared by 0 bases and J by 10 bases, with 5 bases between. CDR3 size: 11 residues. The CDR3 nucleotides are TGTGCCAGCAGCTTAGCACTCTCGCAGTATTTT. It codes for CASSLALSQYF.

The V gene is TRBV12-5, the J gene TRBJ2-1, with D possibly TRBD2 on 5 matching bases. This CDR3 comprises 16 residues. Germline loops: CDR1 LGHNT, CDR2 FRNRAP. Deletions cut 0 bases from V and 5 bases from J, with 14 bases between. As DNA, the CDR3 is TGTGCTAGTGGTTTGGTAGTGGGGAGTGGGCACAATGAGCAGTTCTTC. It codes for CASGLVVGSGHNEQFF. Combining the CDR3 with reference TRBV12-5 and TRBJ2-1 gives the whole variable domain DARVTQTPRHKVTEMGQEVTMRCQPILGHNTVFWYRQTMMQGLELLAYFRNRAPLDDSGMPKDRFSAEMPDATLATLKIQPSEPRDSAVYFCASGLVVGSGHNEQFFGPGTRLTVL.

The sample holds a few counts of this clonotype. The chain uses TRBV30 and TRBJ2-3, with 11 nucleotides matching TRBD2. The V segment lost 2 bases and the J segment 5 bases; nucleotides outside the gene matches: 6. The CDR3 runs to 15 residues. Germline values: CDR1 GTSNPN, CDR2 SVGIG (reference sequence). The CDR3: CAWSKTSGSGDTQYF. CDR3 in DNA: TGTGCCTGGAGTAAAACTAGCGGGAGTGGAGATACGCAGTATTTT.